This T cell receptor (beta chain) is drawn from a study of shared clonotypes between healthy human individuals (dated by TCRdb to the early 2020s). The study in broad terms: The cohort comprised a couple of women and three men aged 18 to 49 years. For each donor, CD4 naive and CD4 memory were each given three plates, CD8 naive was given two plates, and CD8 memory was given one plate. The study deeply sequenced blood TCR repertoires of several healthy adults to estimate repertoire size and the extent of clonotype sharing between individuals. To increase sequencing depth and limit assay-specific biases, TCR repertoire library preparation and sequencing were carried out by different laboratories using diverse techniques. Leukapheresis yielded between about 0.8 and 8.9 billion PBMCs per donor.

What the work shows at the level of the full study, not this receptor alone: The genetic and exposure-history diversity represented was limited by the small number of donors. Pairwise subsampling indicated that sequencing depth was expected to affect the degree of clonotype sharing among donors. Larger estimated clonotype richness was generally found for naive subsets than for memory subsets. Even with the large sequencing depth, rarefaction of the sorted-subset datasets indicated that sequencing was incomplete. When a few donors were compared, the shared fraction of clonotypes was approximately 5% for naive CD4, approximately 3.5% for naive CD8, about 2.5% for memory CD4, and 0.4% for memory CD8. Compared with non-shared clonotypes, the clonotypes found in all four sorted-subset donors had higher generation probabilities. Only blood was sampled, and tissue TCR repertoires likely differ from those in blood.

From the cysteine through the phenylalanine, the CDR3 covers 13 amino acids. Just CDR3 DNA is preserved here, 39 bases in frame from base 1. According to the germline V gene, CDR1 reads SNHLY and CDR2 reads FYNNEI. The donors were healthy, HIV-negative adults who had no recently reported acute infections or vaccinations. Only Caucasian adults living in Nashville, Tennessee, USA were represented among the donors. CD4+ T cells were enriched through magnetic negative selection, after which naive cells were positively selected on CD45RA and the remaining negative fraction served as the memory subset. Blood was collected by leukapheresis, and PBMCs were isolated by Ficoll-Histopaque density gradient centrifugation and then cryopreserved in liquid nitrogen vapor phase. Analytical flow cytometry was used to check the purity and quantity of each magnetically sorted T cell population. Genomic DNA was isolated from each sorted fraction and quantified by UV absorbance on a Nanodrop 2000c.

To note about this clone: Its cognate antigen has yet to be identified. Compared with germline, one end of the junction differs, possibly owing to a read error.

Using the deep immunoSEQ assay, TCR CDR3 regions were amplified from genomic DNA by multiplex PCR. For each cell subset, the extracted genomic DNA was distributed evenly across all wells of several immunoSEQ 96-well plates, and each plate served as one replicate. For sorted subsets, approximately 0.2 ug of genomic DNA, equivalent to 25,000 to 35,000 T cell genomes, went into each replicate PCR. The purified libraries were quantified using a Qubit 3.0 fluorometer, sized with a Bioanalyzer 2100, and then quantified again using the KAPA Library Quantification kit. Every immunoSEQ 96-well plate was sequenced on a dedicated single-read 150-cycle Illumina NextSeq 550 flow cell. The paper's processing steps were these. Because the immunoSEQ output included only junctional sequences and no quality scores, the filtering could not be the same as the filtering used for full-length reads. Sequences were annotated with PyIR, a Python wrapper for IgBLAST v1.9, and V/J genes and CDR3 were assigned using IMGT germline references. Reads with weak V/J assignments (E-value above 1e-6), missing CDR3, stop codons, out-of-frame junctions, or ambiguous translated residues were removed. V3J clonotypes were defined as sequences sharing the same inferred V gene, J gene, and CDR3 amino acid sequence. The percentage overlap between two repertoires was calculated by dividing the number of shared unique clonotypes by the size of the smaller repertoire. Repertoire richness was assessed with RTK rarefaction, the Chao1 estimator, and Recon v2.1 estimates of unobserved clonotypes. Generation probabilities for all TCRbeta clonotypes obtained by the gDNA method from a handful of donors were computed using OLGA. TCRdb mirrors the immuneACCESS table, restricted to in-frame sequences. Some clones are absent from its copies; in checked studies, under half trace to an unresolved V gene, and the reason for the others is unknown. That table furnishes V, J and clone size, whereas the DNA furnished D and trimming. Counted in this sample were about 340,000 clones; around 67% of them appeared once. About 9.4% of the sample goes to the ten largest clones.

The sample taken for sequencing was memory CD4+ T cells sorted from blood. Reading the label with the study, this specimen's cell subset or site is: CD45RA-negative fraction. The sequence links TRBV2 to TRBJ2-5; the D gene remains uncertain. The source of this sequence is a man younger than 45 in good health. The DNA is TGTGCCTGCAGGAGAGATAGGCAAGAGACCCAGTACTTC. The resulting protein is CACRRDRQETQYF.